This T cell receptor beta chain was sequenced for a study of blood T cell repertoires in COVID-19 (dated by TCRdb to 2020 to 2022). With regard to the full study: Collaborator samples came from the United States, Italy and Spain and covered acute and convalescent phases of COVID-19. The material from the prospective study consisted of cDNA or gDNA derived from T cells, B-cell-depleted T cells, or PBMCs. Subjects who had been exposed to COVID-19, were actively infected with it, or had recovered from it provided the deeply sampled blood TCRbeta repertoires that made up the dataset. The repertoires were released in a freely available public database intended as a resource for research on the immune response to SARS-CoV-2. Samples came from the ongoing ImmuneRACE study (first 160 participants) plus 1,254 subjects from 6 global collaborators. Nearly every sample came with metadata listing a de-identified subject ID, COVID-19 status, age in years and sex. HLA class I and class II types, where available, came from metadata supplied by the sample provider rather than from assay-based typing.

One collaborating source in Seattle enrolled patients during active infection and followed them longitudinally through the course of disease. Whole blood was collected in K2EDTA tubes by collaborating institutions according to the institutions' own protocols. Collaborator samples were shipped for TCRbeta analysis as frozen whole blood, isolated PBMCs, or DNA extracted from either sample type. V and J are trimmed by 7 bases and 8 bases, and the gene matches miss 4 bases of the junction. The CDR3 measures 13 amino acids from cysteine to phenylalanine. Only the CDR3 part of the read is kept: 39 bases, read in frame from the first base. The germline V gene (reference sequence) sets CDR1 to LNHDA and CDR2 to SQIVND. General findings and caveats noted by the study authors: How much clinical and demographic metadata was included differed by source and by participant, and the metadata was provided uncurated.

A remark on this clone: Its antigen has not been determined. Base qualities are missing; no much larger clone stands one base away.

TCRbeta CDR3 regions were amplified from genomic DNA by means of the immunoSEQ Assay, a bias-controlled multiplex PCR. The paper's processing steps were these. The number of nucleated cells in each sample was estimated by amplification of reference gene primers within the assay. To quantify the absolute abundance of each unique TCRbeta CDR3 rearrangement, sequence reads were collapsed and filtered. Productive Simpson clonality was computed per sample as the square root of Simpson's diversity index over productive rearrangements. The immuneACCESS repertoire file appears here via TCRdb, limited to in-frame rearrangements. These files lack a portion of the clones; in checked studies, under half of the deficit traces to unresolved V genes, and the cause of the others is not known. Clone size and V and J calls were adopted from that table, with D and trimming inferred from the DNA. This sample gives over 65,000 clones in total; 70% to 90% of them show up just once. The ten largest clones capture under 6.5% of the sample.

The sample taken for sequencing was peripheral blood. The sequence derives from a man older than 75 with COVID-19, enrolled during active disease. The chain is made from TRBV19 and TRBJ1-6; 8 bases in the middle match TRBD1. The DNA reads TGTGCCAGTAATGCAGGGGGCGATTCACCCCTCCACTTT. It is translated as CASNAGGDSPLHF. The variable domain in full, with residues beyond the CDR3 obtained from the reference TRBV19 and TRBJ1-6 genes, is DGGITQSPKYLFRKEGQNVTLSCEQNLNHDAMYWYRQDPGQGLRLIYYSQIVNDFQKGDIAEGYSVSREKKESFPLTVTSAQKNPTAFYLCASNAGGDSPLHFGNGTRLTVT.